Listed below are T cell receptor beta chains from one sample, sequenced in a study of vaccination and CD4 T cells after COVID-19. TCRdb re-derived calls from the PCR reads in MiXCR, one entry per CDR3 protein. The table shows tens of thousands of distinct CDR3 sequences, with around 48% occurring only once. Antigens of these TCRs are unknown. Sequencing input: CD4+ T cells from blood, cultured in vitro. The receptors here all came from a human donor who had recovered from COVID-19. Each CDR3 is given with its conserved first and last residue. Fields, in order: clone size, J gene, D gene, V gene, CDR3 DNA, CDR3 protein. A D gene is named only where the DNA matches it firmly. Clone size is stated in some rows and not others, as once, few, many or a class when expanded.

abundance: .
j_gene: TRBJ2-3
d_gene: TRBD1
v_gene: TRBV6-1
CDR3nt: TGTGCCAGCAGTGGGTCGGCCAGGGGGCTTAGATTTGATACGCAGTATTTT
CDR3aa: CASSGSARGLRFDTQYF

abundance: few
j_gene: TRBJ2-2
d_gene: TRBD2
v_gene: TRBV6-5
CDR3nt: TGTGCCAGCAGTTACACTAGCGGGAGTGTAAACACCGGGGAGCTGTTTTTT
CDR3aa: CASSYTSGSVNTGELFF

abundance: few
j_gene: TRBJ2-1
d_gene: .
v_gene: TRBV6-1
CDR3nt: TGTGCCAGCATAAGGGACTCCTTCTACAATGAGCAGTTCTTC
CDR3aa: CASIRDSFYNEQFF

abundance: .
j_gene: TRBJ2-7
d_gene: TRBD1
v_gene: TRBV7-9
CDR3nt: TGTGCCAGCAGCTCCTACGGACAGGGGAAAGAGTACTTC
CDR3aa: CASSSYGQGKEYF

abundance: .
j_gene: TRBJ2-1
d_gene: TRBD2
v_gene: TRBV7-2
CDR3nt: TGTGCCAGCAGCCATAGCGTTTGGCAGCGGGGGGGCCAGGGGAACTACAATGAGCAGTTCTTC
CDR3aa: CASSHSVWQRGGQGNYNEQFF

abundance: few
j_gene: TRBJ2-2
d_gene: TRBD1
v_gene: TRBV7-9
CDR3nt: TGTGCCAGCAGCTTCCTACAGGGGGCGGCCGGGGAGCTGTTTTTT
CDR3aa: CASSFLQGAAGELFF

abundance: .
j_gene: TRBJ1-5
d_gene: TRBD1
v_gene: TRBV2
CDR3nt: TGTGCCAGCAGTGAAGAGGGACAGTACAATCAGCCCCAGCATTTT
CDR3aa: CASSEEGQYNQPQHF

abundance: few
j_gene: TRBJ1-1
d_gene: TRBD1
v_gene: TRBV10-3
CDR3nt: TGTGCCATCAGGGCGGGGGACAGGGCGGTGAACACTGAAGCTTTCTTT
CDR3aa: CAIRAGDRAVNTEAFF

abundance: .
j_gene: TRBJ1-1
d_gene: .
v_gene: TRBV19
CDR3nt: TGTGCCAGTAGTCTTCACCTCATGAACACTGAAGCTTTCTTT
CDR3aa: CASSLHLMNTEAFF

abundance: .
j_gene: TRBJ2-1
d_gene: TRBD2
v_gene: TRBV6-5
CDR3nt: TGTGCCAGCAGTTACGAAGGACTAGCGGGAGTCAATGAGCAGTTCTTC
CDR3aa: CASSYEGLAGVNEQFF

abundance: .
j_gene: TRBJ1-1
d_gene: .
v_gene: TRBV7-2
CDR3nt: TGTGCCAGCAGCTTATCGGGGGGGCGGACTGAAGCTTTCTTT
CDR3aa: CASSLSGGRTEAFF

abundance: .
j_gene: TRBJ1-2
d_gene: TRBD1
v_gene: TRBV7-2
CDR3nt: TGTGCCAGCAGCTTAGTAGGTTCGGACAGGGGGGGCTACACCTTC
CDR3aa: CASSLVGSDRGGYTF

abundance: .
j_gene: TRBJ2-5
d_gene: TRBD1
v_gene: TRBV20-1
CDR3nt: TGCAGTGCTAGAGATGATGCGACAGGGGAAATTCGGGAGACCCAGTACTTC
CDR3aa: CSARDDATGEIRETQYF

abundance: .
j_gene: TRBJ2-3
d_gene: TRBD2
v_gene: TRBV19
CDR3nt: TGTGCCAGTAGTGGGCGGGAGGGCACAGATACGCAGTATTTT
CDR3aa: CASSGREGTDTQYF

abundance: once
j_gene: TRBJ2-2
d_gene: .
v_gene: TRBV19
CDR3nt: TGTGCCAGTAGCCCCAGGGGGGGGAACACCGGGGAGCTGTTTTTT
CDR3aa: CASSPRGGNTGELFF

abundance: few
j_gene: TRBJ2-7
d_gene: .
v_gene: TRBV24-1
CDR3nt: TGTGCCACCAGTGATTTTGACGACCTTCTCTACGAGCAGTACTTC
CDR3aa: CATSDFDDLLYEQYF

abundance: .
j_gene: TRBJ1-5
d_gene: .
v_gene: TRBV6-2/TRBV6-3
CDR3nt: TGTGCCAGCAAAATTAATATGGGCAATCAGCCCCAGCATTTT
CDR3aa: CASKINMGNQPQHF

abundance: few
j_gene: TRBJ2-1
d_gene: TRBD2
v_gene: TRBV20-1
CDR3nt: TGCAGTGCTACAAGCCGGGGGGGAAGCTCCTACAATGAGCAGTTCTTC
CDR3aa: CSATSRGGSSYNEQFF

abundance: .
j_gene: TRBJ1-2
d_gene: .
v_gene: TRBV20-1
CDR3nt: TGCAGTGCCCGCGGACAGAACTATGGCTACACCTTC
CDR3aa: CSARGQNYGYTF

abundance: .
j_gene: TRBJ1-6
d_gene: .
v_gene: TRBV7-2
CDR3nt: TGTGCCAGCAGCTTAGCGCGGGGCACGTCACCCCTCCACTTT
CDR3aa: CASSLARGTSPLHF

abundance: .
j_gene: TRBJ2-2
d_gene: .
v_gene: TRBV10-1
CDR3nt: TGCGCCAGCAGTGAGGGGCTTAGGAACACCGGGGAGCTGTTTTTT
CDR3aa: CASSEGLRNTGELFF

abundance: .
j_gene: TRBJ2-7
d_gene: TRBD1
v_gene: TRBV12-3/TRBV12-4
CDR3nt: TGTGCCAGCAGTCGAGGACAGGTCTCCACCTACGAGCAGTACTTC
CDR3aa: CASSRGQVSTYEQYF

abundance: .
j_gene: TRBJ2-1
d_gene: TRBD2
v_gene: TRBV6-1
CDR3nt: TGTGCTACCAGCGGCTCATCCAGCGGGGGTAGTGAGCAGTTCTTC
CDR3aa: CATSGSSSGGSEQFF

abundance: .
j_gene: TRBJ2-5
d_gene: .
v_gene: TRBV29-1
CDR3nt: TGCAGCGTTGTTAGCCCAGGAGGGGAGACCCAGTACTTC
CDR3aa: CSVVSPGGETQYF

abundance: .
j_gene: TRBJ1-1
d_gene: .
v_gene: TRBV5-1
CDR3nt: TGCGCCAGCAGCTTGGACAGGGTAGAGGCGACTGAAGCTTTCTTT
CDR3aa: CASSLDRVEATEAFF

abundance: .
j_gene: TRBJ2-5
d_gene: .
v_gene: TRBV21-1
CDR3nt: TGTGCCAGCAGGGGGTGCGTTATTGGGGCGCCCGCGGCCCAGTACTTC
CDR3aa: CASRGCVIGAPAAQYF

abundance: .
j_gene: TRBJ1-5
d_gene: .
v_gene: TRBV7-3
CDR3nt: TGTGCCAGCAGCTCCCCGGGGGGGCCGGCACCAGATAGCAATCAGCCCCAGCATTTT
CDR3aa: CASSSPGGPAPDSNQPQHF

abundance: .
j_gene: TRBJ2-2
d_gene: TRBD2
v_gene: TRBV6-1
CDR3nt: TGTGCCAGCAGGCCCCGGCTAGCGGCCCCCGGGGAGCTGTTTTTT
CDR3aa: CASRPRLAAPGELFF

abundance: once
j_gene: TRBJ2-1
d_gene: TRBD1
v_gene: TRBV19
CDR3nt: TGTGCCAGTAGTACCCAAAGGGGGCACGGTCCCAGTGAGCAGTTCTTC
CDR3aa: CASSTQRGHGPSEQFF

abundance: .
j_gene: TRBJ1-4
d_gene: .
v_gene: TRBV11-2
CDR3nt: TGTGCCAGCAGCTTGGGGGGAGCGGATGAAAAACTGTTTTTT
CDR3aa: CASSLGGADEKLFF

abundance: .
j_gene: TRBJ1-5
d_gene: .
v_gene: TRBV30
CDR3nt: TGTGCCCTAACCTTTAACGGGCTCAATCAGCCCCAGCATTTT
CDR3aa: CALTFNGLNQPQHF

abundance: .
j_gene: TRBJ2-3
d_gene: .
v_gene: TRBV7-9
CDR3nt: TGTGCCAGCAGCTTAGACTACACAGATACGCAGTATTTT
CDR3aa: CASSLDYTDTQYF

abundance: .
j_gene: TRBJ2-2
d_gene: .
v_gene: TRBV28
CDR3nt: TGTGCCAGCACCGGTAATGGAGACACCGGGGAGCTGTTTTTT
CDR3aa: CASTGNGDTGELFF

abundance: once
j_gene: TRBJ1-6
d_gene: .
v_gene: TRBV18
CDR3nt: TGTGCCAGCTCACCACGGGTCGGCTCTGATTCACCCCTCCACTTT
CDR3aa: CASSPRVGSDSPLHF

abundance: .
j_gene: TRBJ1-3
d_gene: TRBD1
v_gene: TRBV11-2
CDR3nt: TGTGCCAGCAGCCACAGGGGTTCCGGAAACACCATATATTTT
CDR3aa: CASSHRGSGNTIYF

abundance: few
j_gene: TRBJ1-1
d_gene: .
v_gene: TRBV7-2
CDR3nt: TGTGCCAGCAGCTTAGTTGTAGCCTTGAACACTGAAGCTTTCTTT
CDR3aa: CASSLVVALNTEAFF

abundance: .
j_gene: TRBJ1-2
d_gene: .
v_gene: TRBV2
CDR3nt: TGTGCCAGCAGTGAACAGGCCAACTATGGCTACACCTTC
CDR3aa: CASSEQANYGYTF

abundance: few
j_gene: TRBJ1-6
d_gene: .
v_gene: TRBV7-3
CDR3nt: TGTGCCAGCAGCTTAAGTCCCGCCGATTCACCCCTCCACTTT
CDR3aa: CASSLSPADSPLHF

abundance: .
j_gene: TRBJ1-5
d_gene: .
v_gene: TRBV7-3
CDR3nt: TGTGCCAGCAGCTTAATACCGGGGGTGAGCAATCAGCCCCAGCATTTT
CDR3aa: CASSLIPGVSNQPQHF

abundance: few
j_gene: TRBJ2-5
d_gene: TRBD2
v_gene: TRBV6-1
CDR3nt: TGTGCCAGCAGTGGAGCGGGAGGAGTAGAGACCCAGTACTTC
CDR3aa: CASSGAGGVETQYF